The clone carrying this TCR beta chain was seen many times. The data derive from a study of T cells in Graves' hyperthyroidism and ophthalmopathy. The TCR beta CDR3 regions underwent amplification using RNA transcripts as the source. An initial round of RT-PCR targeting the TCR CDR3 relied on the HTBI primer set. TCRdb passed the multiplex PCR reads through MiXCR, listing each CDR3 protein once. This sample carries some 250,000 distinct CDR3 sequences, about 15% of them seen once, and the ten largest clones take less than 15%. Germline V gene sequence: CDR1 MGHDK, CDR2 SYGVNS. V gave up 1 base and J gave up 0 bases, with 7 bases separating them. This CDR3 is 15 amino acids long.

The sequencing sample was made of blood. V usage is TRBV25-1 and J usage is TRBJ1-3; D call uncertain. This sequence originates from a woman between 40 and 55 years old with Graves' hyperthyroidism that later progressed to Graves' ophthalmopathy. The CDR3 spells CASSESGYSGNTIYF. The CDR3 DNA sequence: TGTGCCAGCAGTGAATCTGGGTACTCTGGAAACACCATATATTTT.